The rows below give T cell receptor beta chains drawn from one sample of a study of T cell responses to AZD1222 COVID-19 vaccine. Sequenced by immunoSEQ multiplex PCR; TCRdb stores in-frame clones only, minus some. The table lists under 200,000 clones, approximately 88% of them singletons. This specimen was peripheral blood, taken 28 days after the second AZD1222 dose. These receptor sequences come from an adult who received the AZD1222 COVID-19 vaccine. CDR3s include the opening cysteine and the closing phenylalanine or tryptophan. A D gene is named only where the DNA matches it firmly. The size of a clone is reported for some rows only, either as once, few or many, or as a class for expanded clones.

>TRBD1|TRBV11-1|TRBJ1-1|once|16
TGTGCCAGCAGTCGATTCGGGACAGGAAAGAACACTGAAGCTTTCTTT
CASSRFGTGKNTEAFF
>TRBD1|TRBV7-9|TRBJ1-2|.|15
TGTGCCAGCAGCTCAGGGGACAGGCCTAGAGGTGGCTACACCTTC
CASSSGDRPRGGYTF
>.|TRBV5-5|TRBJ1-5|.|13
TGTGCCAGCAGCTTGTCAGAAAATCAGCCCCAGCATTTT
CASSLSENQPQHF
>.|TRBV13|TRBJ1-1|.|13
TGTGCCAGCAGCATTCGATCGAACACTGAAGCTTTCTTT
CASSIRSNTEAFF
>.|TRBV30|TRBJ1-2|.|12
TGTGCCTGGACTGAGAACGGCTATGGCTACACCTTC
CAWTENGYGYTF
>.|TRBV5-8|TRBJ2-5|once|16
TGTGCCAGCAGCTTGGTTGGTATGGGAAACCAAGAGACCCAGTACTTC
CASSLVGMGNQETQYF
>.|TRBV11-1|TRBJ2-5|.|16
TGTGCCAGCAGCCCCCCTGGAGGCCGGTACCAAGAGACCCAGTACTTC
CASSPPGGRYQETQYF
>.|TRBV12-5|TRBJ2-7|.|11
TGTGCTAGTGGGGCCTACTACGAGCAGTACTTC
CASGAYYEQYF
>TRBD1|TRBV7-9|TRBJ2-2|.|15
TGTGCCAGCAGCCTAGGACAGGGAATGTTCGGGGAGCTGTTTTTT
CASSLGQGMFGELFF
>.|TRBV5-1|TRBJ1-2|.|14
TGCGCCAGCAGCTTGGATGAGAGTACGGGCGGCTACACCTTC
CASSLDESTGGYTF
>TRBD1|TRBV7-6|TRBJ1-6|.|13
TGTGCCAGCAGCGTCGACAGGGGATCACCCCTCCACTTT
CASSVDRGSPLHF
>TRBD2|TRBV6-2/TRBV6-3|TRBJ2-3|.|15
TGTGCCAGCAGTATAGCGGGGGGGCTGGCAGATACGCAGTATTTT
CASSIAGGLADTQYF
>.|TRBV29-1|TRBJ1-2|.|12
TGCAGCGTAACAAGCGGGGGGTATGGCTACACCTTC
CSVTSGGYGYTF
>TRBD1|TRBV14|TRBJ1-1|.|16
TGTGCCAGCAGCCTCCGAATTTTAGGGGGCATGACTGAAGCTTTCTTT
CASSLRILGGMTEAFF
>.|TRBV2|TRBJ1-6|.|14
TGTGCCAGCATGGGCAGCTCCTATAATTCACCCCTCCACTTT
CASMGSSYNSPLHF
>.|TRBV11-3|TRBJ1-1|.|12
TGTGCCAGCAGCCGGGGAAACACTGAAGCTTTCTTT
CASSRGNTEAFF
>TRBD1|TRBV6-2/TRBV6-3|TRBJ1-5|.|19
TGTGCCAGCAGTTACACCCTCTACGACAGGGCCTATAGCAATCAGCCCCAGCATTTT
CASSYTLYDRAYSNQPQHF
>.|TRBV5-1|TRBJ1-2|.|13
TGCGCCAGCAGCTTGAGTCAGGTTTGGGGCTACACCTTC
CASSLSQVWGYTF
>.|TRBV11-2|TRBJ2-1|.|11
TGTGCCAGCAGCTACAAAGGCGAGCAGTTCTTC
CASSYKGEQFF
>.|TRBV11-2|TRBJ2-1|.|13
TGTGCCACCACAAATGGGTCCTACAATGAGCAGTTCTTC
CATTNGSYNEQFF
>TRBD1|TRBV11-2|TRBJ2-1|.|13
TGTGCCAGCAGCGGGGACAGGTACAATGAGCAGTTCTTC
CASSGDRYNEQFF
>TRBD1|TRBV3-1/TRBV3-2|TRBJ2-3|.|17
TGTGCCAGCAGCCAAGAAAGGGGGCACAGGGACACAGATACGCAGTATTTT
CASSQERGHRDTDTQYF
>.|TRBV12-3/TRBV12-4|TRBJ2-7|once|12
TGTGCCAGCAGTGGGGGCTCCTACGAGCAGTACTTC
CASSGGSYEQYF
>.|TRBV11-3|TRBJ2-7|.|14
TGTGCCAGCAGCCCGACAAGGGAATCCTACGAGCAGTACTTC
CASSPTRESYEQYF
>.|TRBV20-1|TRBJ2-2|.|14
TGCAGTGCTAGTGACTACCAGGGAGTCGGGGAGCTGTTTTTT
CSASDYQGVGELFF
>.|TRBV4-3|TRBJ1-4|.|15
TGCGCCAGCAGCCAACGCCGGATAAATAATGAAAAACTGTTTTTT
CASSQRRINNEKLFF
>TRBD1|TRBV6-1|TRBJ1-5|.|17
TGTGCCAGCAGTGAACCAGGGGGCAGCACGGGTCATCAGCCCCAGCATTTT
CASSEPGGSTGHQPQHF
>TRBD1|TRBV4-3|TRBJ1-2|.|14
TGCGCCAGCAGCCAAGTGGGACAGGTCTATGGCTACACCTTC
CASSQVGQVYGYTF
>TRBD2|TRBV7-2|TRBJ2-7|.|14
TGTGCCAGCAGCATAGGAGCGGGGGCCTACGAGCAGTACTTC
CASSIGAGAYEQYF
>.|TRBV18|TRBJ1-2|.|17
TGTGCCAGCTCACCCAGCCATGTGGGGGCCTCTAACTATGGCTACACCTTC
CASSPSHVGASNYGYTF
>TRBD1|TRBV5-6|TRBJ1-2|.|19
TGTGCCAGCAGCTTGTTGAACTTATTCGGGACAGGGGGCCTGGGTGGCTACACCTTC
CASSLLNLFGTGGLGGYTF
>.|TRBV5-1|TRBJ1-1|once|16
TGCGCCAGCACCCTGGGGGGCGACCCATGGAACACTGAAGCTTTCTTT
CASTLGGDPWNTEAFF
>.|TRBV5-6|TRBJ1-1|once|14
TGTGCCAGCAGCTTGGGACCGCGGTTCACTGAAGCTTTCTTT
CASSLGPRFTEAFF
>.|TRBV30|TRBJ1-1|.|15
TGTGCCTGGAGAGCCCCGGGACACTTGAACACTGAAGCTTTCTTT
CAWRAPGHLNTEAFF
>.|TRBV7-8|TRBJ1-2|once|16
TGTGCCAGCAGCTTAGCGAGGGGCAGGGAGAACTATGGCTACACCTTC
CASSLARGRENYGYTF
>TRBD1|TRBV6-2/TRBV6-3|TRBJ1-5|.|16
TGTGCCAGCAACCCCCGGGACAGGGATATTAATCAGCCCCAGCATTTT
CASNPRDRDINQPQHF
>.|TRBV19|TRBJ2-3|few|15
TGTGCCAGTAGTATTATCGCCCCTACTGGGAATACGCAGTATTTT
CASSIIAPTGNTQYF
>.|TRBV5-5|TRBJ2-5|once|13
TGTGCCAGCGTCTCCCCAGGGTTAGCGACCCAGTACTTC
CASVSPGLATQYF
>TRBD1|TRBV4-2|TRBJ2-1|.|16
TGTGCCAGCAGCCTCCTCGCAGGGGGCTTCAACAATGAGCAGTTCTTC
CASSLLAGGFNNEQFF
>.|TRBV30|TRBJ1-2|once|11
TGTGCCTGGACGGGCTACTATGGCTACACCTTC
CAWTGYYGYTF
>.|TRBV11-2|TRBJ1-3|.|16
TGTGCCAGCAGCTTAGGGGTCCCCTCGGGAGTGGGCACCATATATTTT
CASSLGVPSGVGTIYF
>.|TRBV7-9|TRBJ2-4|.|16
TGTGCCAGCAGCTTACTGCCAAGGGGGTCCAAAAACATTCAGTACTTC
CASSLLPRGSKNIQYF